The 25 T cell receptor beta chains reported below all come from one sample, sequenced in a study of T cell responses to AZD1222 COVID-19 vaccine. Assay used: immunoSEQ multiplex PCR; TCRdb lists only in-frame clones, some missing. The data show about 200,000 clones, 85% to 95% seen once. This sample comprised peripheral blood, obtained on day 0 of AZD1222 vaccination. These receptors all come from an adult in good health.

This chain joins TRBV5-5 and TRBJ2-7; tentatively, D is TRBD1 (6 bases). Germline V gives CDR1 SGHKS, CDR2 YYEKEE (reference sequence). The CDR3 sequence is 14 residues long. The V gene lost 4 bases and the J gene lost 2 bases, with 13 bases spanning the gap. CDR3 in amino acids: CASSRRDTTYEQYF. The DNA for the CDR3 is TGTGCCAGCAGCCGCCGGGACACCACCTACGAGCAGTACTTC.

A single count supports this clone. This chain connects TRBV19 to TRBJ2-3; 7 bases are shared with TRBD2. V was clipped by 7 bases and J by 3 bases; unmatched bases: 1. Germline V CDR1 and CDR2: LNHDA, SQIVND (reference sequence). The CDR3 loop spans 12 amino acids. The CDR3 DNA sequence: TGTGCCAGTATCGGGGGGACAGATACGCAGTATTTT. Translation: CASIGGTDTQYF.

The genes are TRBV7-6 and TRBJ2-3; D not resolved. CDR1 is SGHVS and CDR2 is FNYEAQ in the germline V gene. V shed 3 bases and J shed 1 base, with 8 bases lying between them. The CDR3 runs 14 residues. The CDR3 DNA reads TGTGCCAGCAGCTTTGCTGAGCGCACAGATACGCAGTATTTT. Its protein product is CASSFAERTDTQYF. Full variable domain (missing parts from reference TRBV7-6 and TRBJ2-3): GAGVSQSPRYKVTKRGQDVALRCDPISGHVSLYWYRQALGQGPEFLTYFNYEAQQDKSGLPNDRFSAERPEGSISTLTIQRTEQRDSAMYRCASSFAERTDTQYFGPGTRLTVL.

In nucleotides, the CDR3 is TGTGCCAGCAGCGTAGAGCCAGGACGCAATCAGCCCCAGCATTTT. Protein: CASSVEPGRNQPQHF. The chain joins TRBV9 to TRBJ1-5; D not certain. The CDR3 runs 15 residues. Trimming shortened V by 0 bases and J by 2 bases, and 9 bases separated the two germline ends. CDR1 is SGDLS, CDR2 YYNGEE, per germline.

This clone has a handful of counts. The chain combines TRBV11-3 with TRBJ2-2, with a tentative D call TRBD1 (6 bases). Germline-derived CDR1 and CDR2 are SGHNT and YENEEA. V was pared by 3 bases and J by 5 bases, with 7 bases between. This CDR3 comprises 13 residues. The CDR3 DNA reads as TGTGCCAGCAGCTTCAGGGGAACCGGGGAGCTGTTTTTT. Translation: CASSFRGTGELFF.

This clone occurred a few times. This sequence joins TRBV12-3 or TRBV12-4 and TRBJ1-1, with TRBD1 identical over 9 bases. V dropped 6 bases and J dropped 8; count of bases not matched to a gene: 7. CDR3 length: 13 amino acids. The CDR3 region has the DNA TGTGCCAGCAGAGGCGACAGGGGGAGGGAAGCTTTCTTT. This codes for CASRGDRGREAFF.

The rearrangement uses TRBV27 and TRBJ1-1; TRBD1 might be the D (6 bases). Trimming cost V 6 bases and J 0 bases, with 17 bases left between them. Germline V gene data show CDR1 as MNHEY and CDR2 as SMNVEV (reference sequence). CDR3 length: 16 residues. CDR3 region: CASRRRGDSLNTEAFF. CDR3 DNA: TGTGCCAGCAGGCGCAGGGGCGACAGTCTGAACACTGAAGCTTTCTTT.

The chain uses TRBV5-5 and TRBJ1-2, with D possibly being TRBD1 (5 bases). CDR1 and CDR2 (germline): SGHKS, YYEKEE (reference sequence). Deletions cut 0 bases from V and 4 bases from J, with 7 bases between. This CDR3 has 13 residues. CDR3 in amino acids: CASSLGDSYGYTF. CDR3 nucleotides: TGTGCCAGCAGCTTGGGTGACAGCTATGGCTACACCTTC.

The chain employs TRBV6-1 and TRBJ1-5; no clear D. The CDR3 is 13 residues long. Germline V gives CDR1 MNHNS, CDR2 SASEGT. V gave up 5 bases and J gave up 6 bases, with 11 bases separating them. CDR3 in amino acids: CASSREDGQPQHF. CDR3 nucleotide sequence: TGTGCCAGCAGTAGAGAGGATGGTCAGCCCCAGCATTTT.

This clone was found once. The chain uses TRBV9 and TRBJ1-2; weak D call: TRBD1 (6 bases). V lost 3 bases and J lost 1, with 13 bases in between. The length of the CDR3 is 15 residues. The germline V gene encodes CDR1 SGDLS and CDR2 YYNGEE. The CDR3 DNA reads TGTGCCAGCAGCGCGCACAGGGTTCTTAACTATGGCTACACCTTC. Protein: CASSAHRVLNYGYTF.

The V call is TRBV25-1, the J call TRBJ2-6; D not certain. Germline CDR1 MGHDK, CDR2 SYGVNS. This CDR3 is 18 amino acids long. Trimming stripped 6 bases from V and 1 base from J, with 19 bases between. The CDR3 coding sequence is TGTGCCAGCAGCCCCCCCCCGAACCTGCGTTCTGGGGCCAACGTCCTGACTTTC. Translated, it gives CASSPPPNLRSGANVLTF.

This clone has only one observation. This chain links TRBV9 with TRBJ2-3; D gene ambiguous. The CDR3 length is 17 residues. The germline V and J ends were trimmed by 0 bases and 3 bases, with 17 bases remaining between them. Germline CDR1 and CDR2: SGDLS and YYNGEE. The CDR3 sequence: CASSVGRVPAATDTQYF. Here the CDR3 DNA reads TGTGCCAGCAGCGTAGGTCGGGTCCCGGCGGCAACAGATACGCAGTATTTT. Combining the CDR3 with reference TRBV9 and TRBJ2-3 gives the whole variable domain DSGVTQTPKHLITATGQRVTLRCSPRSGDLSVYWYQQSLDQGLQFLIQYYNGEERAKGNILERFSAQQFPDLHSELNLSSLELGDSALYFCASSVGRVPAATDTQYFGPGTRLTVL.

This chain joins TRBV24-1 and TRBJ1-5; D unclear. Germline values: CDR1 KGHDR, CDR2 SFDVKD. This CDR3 is 13 amino acids long. Trimming removed 6 bases from V and 5 bases from J, with 10 bases in between. The CDR3 bases are TGTGCCACCAGTTTGAGTAACGATCAGCCCCAGCATTTT. It is translated as CATSLSNDQPQHF.

The rearrangement joins TRBV7-2 to TRBJ1-2; a possible D gene is TRBD1 (6 bases). Germline CDR1 SGHTA, CDR2 FQGNSA. The CDR3 length is 15 residues. V was clipped by 0 bases and J by 8 bases, with 16 bases between them. This chain's CDR3 is CASSLAQGRGMGYTF. For the CDR3, the DNA is TGTGCCAGCAGCTTAGCCCAGGGGAGGGGTATGGGCTACACCTTC.

The V call is TRBV5-1, the J call TRBJ2-3; either TRBD1 or TRBD2 may fit D (5 bases each). Germline CDR1 and CDR2: SGHRS and YFSETQ. Trimming cost V 2 bases and J 0 bases, with 7 bases left between them. The length of the CDR3 is 14 residues. The CDR3 here is CASSFRDSTDTQYF. CDR3 coding DNA: TGCGCCAGCAGCTTCCGGGACAGCACAGATACGCAGTATTTT.

About this clone: Different DNA sequences within this sample yield the same CDR3. The chain has TRBV19 and TRBJ2-5; D gene unclear. Per germline, CDR1 LNHDA and CDR2 SQIVND (reference sequence). This CDR3 has 11 residues. The V end lost 5 bases, the J end lost 1 base, and 2 bases lay between the germline ends. CDR3: CASSAQETQYF. CDR3 in DNA: TGTGCCAGTAGTGCCCAAGAGACCCAGTACTTC.

A note on this clone: Germline and junction disagree at one end, which may indicate a read error. V is TRBV5-1 and J is TRBJ1-4; D unclear. The germline CDR1 and CDR2 sequences are SGHRS and YFSETQ. There are 14 residues in the CDR3. In nucleotides, the CDR3 is TGCGCCGGCAGCTTGGCCGAAAGGCGGGAAAAACTGTTTTTT. Residues: CAGSLAERREKLFF.

This rearrangement joins TRBV5-5 to TRBJ2-3, with 10 positions matching TRBD1. V lost 4 bases, J lost 2 bases, and 4 bases stayed unmatched. The CDR3 spans 15 residues. The germline V gene has CDR1 SGHKS and CDR2 YYEKEE (reference sequence). CDR3 nucleotides: TGTGCCAGCAGCCATGGGACAGGGGACACAGATACGCAGTATTTT. Its protein is CASSHGTGDTDTQYF.

The J gene is TRBJ2-3, the V gene TRBV5-4; the D is unclear. The germline V gene encodes CDR1 SGHNT and CDR2 YYREEE (reference sequence). With 1 base removed from V and 1 base from J, the gap between germline ends came to 4 bases. The CDR3 contains 13 residues. The CDR3 DNA is TGTGCCAGCAGCTTGACACGCACAGATACGCAGTATTTT. This translates into CASSLTRTDTQYF.

The chain has TRBV27 and TRBJ2-2, with 8 bases aligning to TRBD1. The ends lost 1 base at V and 6 bases at J; junction bases unmatched: 7. The length of the CDR3 is 16 residues. Germline CDR1 reads MNHEY; CDR2 reads SMNVEV (reference sequence). The CDR3 DNA follows: TGTGCCAGCAGTTTATACGACAGGGGATCGGCCGGGGAGCTGTTTTTT. Protein sequence: CASSLYDRGSAGELFF.

The V call is TRBV11-3, the J call TRBJ2-6; D remains ambiguous. The CDR3 is 14 amino acids. V dropped 5 bases and J dropped 0 bases, with 5 bases sitting between them. Germline CDR1 and CDR2: SGHNT and YENEEA. The CDR3 DNA reads as TGTGCCAGCAGCGCGCACTCTGGGGCCAACGTCCTGACTTTC. It specifies CASSAHSGANVLTF. The whole variable domain, remainder taken from reference TRBV11-3 and TRBJ2-6, is EAGVVQSPRYKIIEKKQPVAFWCNPISGHNTLYWYLQNLGQGPELLIRYENEEAVDDSQLPKDRFSAERLKGVDSTLKIQPAELGDSAVYLCASSAHSGANVLTFGAGSRLTVL.

The gene calls are TRBV5-6 and TRBJ2-1, with D perhaps matching TRBD2 (6 bases). From germline, CDR1 is SGHDT and CDR2 YYEEEE. Trimming stripped 2 bases from V and 5 bases from J, with 8 bases between. This CDR3 comprises 13 residues. The CDR3 region has the DNA TGTGCCAGCAGCTTACGGGGGAACAATGAGCAGTTCTTC. It codes for CASSLRGNNEQFF.

The genes are TRBV7-7 and TRBJ2-7; 9 positions agree with TRBD1. The CDR3 spans 15 residues. V lost 2 bases and J lost 2; bases outside the gene matches: 4. CDR1 and CDR2 (germline): SSHAT, FNYEAQ (reference sequence). CDR3 region: CASSLRQGGTYEQYF. CDR3 sequence (DNA): TGTGCCAGCAGCTTAAGACAGGGGGGCACCTACGAGCAGTACTTC. The variable domain in full, with the rest retrieved from reference TRBV7-7 and TRBJ2-7, is GAGVSQSPRYKVTKRGQDVTLRCDPISSHATLYWYQQALGQGPEFLTYFNYEAQPDKSGLPSDRFSAERPEGSISTLTIQRTEQRDSAMYRCASSLRQGGTYEQYFGPGTRLTVT.

The sample holds a few counts of this clone. This chain uses TRBV6-5 with TRBJ1-1; D may be TRBD1 (6 bases). This CDR3 contains 13 residues. Looked up from germline, CDR1 is MNHEY and CDR2 is SVGAGI. The V gene lost 5 bases and the J gene lost 3 bases, with 10 bases spanning the gap. The CDR3 coding sequence is TGTGCCAGCAGTATGGACAGAGACACTGAAGCTTTCTTT. Translating gives CASSMDRDTEAFF.

This clone was found once. CDR3 DNA sequence: TGTGCCATCAGTAAAGGACCCACAACTAATGAAAAACTGTTTTTT. Translated, it gives CAISKGPTTNEKLFF. The rearrangement links TRBV10-3 to TRBJ1-4; D is unresolved. Trimming pared 5 bases from V and 0 bases from J, leaving 10 bases between. This CDR3 has 15 residues. The germline gives CDR1 ENHRY, CDR2 SYGVKD.